This TCR beta chain was found in a study of glioma-infiltrating T cells after dendritic cell vaccination. Study overall: Glioblastoma patients came from Phase I and II dendritic cell vaccination trials. Between about 2003 and 2013, patients got autologous tumor lysate-pulsed dendritic cell vaccines. Dendritic cell vaccine was injected intradermally three times, biweekly.

Clones were sequenced by immunoSEQ multiplex PCR, and TCRdb holds only the in-frame ones, with some missing. This table holds fewer than 85,000 clones, around 81% found once. Blood PBMC samples: pre-vaccination, two weeks post third vaccination, and at tumor progression. V gave up 4 bases and J gave up 4 bases, with 8 bases separating them. The CDR3 is made up of 12 amino acids. Per germline, CDR1 SQVTM and CDR2 ANQGSEA. Sequencing was performed on blood, taken before dendritic cell vaccination. The chain employs TRBV29-1 and TRBJ1-3; D gene ambiguous. This receptor was identified in a human donor with glioblastoma. The CDR3, as DNA: TGCAGCGTTGTAACACAGGGAAACACCATATATTTT. It translates to CSVVTQGNTIYF.